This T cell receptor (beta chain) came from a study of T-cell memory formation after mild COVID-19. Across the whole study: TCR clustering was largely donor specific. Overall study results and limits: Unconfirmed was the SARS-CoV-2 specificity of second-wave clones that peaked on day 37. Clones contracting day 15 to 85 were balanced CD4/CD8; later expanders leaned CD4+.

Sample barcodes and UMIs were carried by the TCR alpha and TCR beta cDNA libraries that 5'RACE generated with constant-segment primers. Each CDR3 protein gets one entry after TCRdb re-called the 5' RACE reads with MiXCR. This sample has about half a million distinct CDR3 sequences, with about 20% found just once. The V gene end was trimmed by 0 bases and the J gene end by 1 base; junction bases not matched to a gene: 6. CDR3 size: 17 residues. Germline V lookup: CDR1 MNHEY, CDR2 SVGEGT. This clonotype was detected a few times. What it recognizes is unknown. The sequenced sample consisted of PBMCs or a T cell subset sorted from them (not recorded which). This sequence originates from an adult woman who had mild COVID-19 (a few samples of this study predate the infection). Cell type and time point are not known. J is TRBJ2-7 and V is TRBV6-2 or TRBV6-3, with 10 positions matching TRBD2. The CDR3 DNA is TGTGCCAGCAGTTACTCACTTCCTAGCGGGGGATCCTACGAGCAGTACTTC. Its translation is CASSYSLPSGGSYEQYF.